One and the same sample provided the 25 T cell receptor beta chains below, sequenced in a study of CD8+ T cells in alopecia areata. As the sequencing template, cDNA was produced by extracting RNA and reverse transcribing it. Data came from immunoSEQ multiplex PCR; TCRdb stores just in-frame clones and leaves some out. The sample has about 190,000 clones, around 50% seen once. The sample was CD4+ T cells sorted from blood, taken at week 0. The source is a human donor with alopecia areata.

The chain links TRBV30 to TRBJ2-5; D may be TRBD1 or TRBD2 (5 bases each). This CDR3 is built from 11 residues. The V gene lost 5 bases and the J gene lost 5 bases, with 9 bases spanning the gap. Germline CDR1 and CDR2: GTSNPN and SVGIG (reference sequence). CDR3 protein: CAWVGAETQYF. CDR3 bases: TGTGCCTGGGTCGGGGCGGAGACCCAGTACTTC. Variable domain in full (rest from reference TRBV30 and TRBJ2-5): SQTIHQWPATLVQPVGSPLSLECTVEGTSNPNLYWYRQAAGRGLQLLFYSVGIGQISSEVPQNLSASRPQDRQFILSSKKLLLSDSGFYLCAWVGAETQYFGPGTRLLVL.

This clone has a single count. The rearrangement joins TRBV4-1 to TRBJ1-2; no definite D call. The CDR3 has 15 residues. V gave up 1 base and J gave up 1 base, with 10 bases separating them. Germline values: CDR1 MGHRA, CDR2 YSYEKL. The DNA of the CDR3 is TGCGCCAGCAGCCAAGGAGAGGAGATTAACTATGGCTACACCTTC. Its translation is CASSQGEEINYGYTF.

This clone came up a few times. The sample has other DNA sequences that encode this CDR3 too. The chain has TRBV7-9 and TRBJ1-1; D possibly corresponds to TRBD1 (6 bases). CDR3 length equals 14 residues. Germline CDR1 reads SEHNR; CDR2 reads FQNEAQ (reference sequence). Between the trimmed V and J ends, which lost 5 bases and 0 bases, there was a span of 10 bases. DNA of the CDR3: TGTGCCAGCAGCCTGGGACAAATGAACACTGAAGCTTTCTTT. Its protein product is CASSLGQMNTEAFF.

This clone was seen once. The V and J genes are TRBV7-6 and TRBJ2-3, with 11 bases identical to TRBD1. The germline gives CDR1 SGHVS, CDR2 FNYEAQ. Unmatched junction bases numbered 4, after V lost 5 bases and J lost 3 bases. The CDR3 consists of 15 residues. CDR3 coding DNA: TGTGCCAGCAGCCGGACAGGGGGCGGAACAGATACGCAGTATTTT. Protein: CASSRTGGGTDTQYF. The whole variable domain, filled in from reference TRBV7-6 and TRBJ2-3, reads GAGVSQSPRYKVTKRGQDVALRCDPISGHVSLYWYRQALGQGPEFLTYFNYEAQQDKSGLPNDRFSAERPEGSISTLTIQRTEQRDSAMYRCASSRTGGGTDTQYFGPGTRLTVL.

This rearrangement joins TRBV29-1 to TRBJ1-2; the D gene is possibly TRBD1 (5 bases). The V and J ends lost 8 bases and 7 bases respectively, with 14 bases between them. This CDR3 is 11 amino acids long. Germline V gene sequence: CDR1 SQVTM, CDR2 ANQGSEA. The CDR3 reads CSSLGGGGYTF. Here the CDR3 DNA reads TGCAGCTCCCTTGGGGGAGGTGGCTACACCTTC. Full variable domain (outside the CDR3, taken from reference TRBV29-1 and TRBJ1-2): SAVISQKPSRDICQRGTSLTIQCQVDSQVTMMFWYRQQPGQSLTLIATANQGSEATYESGFVIDKFPISRPNLTFSTLTVSNMSPEDSSIYLCSSLGGGGYTFGSGTRLTVV.

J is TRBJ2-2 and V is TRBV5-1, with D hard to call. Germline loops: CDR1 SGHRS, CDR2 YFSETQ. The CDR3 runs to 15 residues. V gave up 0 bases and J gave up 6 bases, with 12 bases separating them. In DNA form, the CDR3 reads TGCGCCAGCAGCTTGGTACCGGGCAACCCCGGGGAGCTGTTTTTT. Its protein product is CASSLVPGNPGELFF.

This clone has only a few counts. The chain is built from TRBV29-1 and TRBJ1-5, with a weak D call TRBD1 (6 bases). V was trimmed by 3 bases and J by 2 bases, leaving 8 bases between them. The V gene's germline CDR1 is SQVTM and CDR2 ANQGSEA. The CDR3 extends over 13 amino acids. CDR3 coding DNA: TGCAGCGTTGATTCAGGGGGCAATCAGCCCCAGCATTTT. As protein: CSVDSGGNQPQHF.

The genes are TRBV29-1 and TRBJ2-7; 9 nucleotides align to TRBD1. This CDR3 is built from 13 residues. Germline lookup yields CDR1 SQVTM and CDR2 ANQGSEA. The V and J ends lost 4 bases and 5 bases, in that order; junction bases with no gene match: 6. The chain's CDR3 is CSVGRDRVDEQYF. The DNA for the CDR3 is TGCAGCGTTGGCCGGGACAGGGTCGACGAGCAGTACTTC.

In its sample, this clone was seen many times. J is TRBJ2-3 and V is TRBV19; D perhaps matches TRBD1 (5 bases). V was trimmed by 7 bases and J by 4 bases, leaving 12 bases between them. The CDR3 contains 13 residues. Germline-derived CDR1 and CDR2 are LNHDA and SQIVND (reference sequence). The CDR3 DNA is TGTGCCAGTAAGGGCAGGGTGGCAGATACGCAGTATTTT. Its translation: CASKGRVADTQYF.

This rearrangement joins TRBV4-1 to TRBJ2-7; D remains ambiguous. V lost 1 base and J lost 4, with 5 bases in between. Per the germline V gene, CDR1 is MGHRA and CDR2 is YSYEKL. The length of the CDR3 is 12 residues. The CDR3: CASSQAPYEQYF. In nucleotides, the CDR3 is TGCGCCAGCAGCCAAGCCCCTTACGAGCAGTACTTC.

The CDR3 DNA is TGTGCCAGCAGCTCCCCCGGGCCCCTACTAGAGACCCAGTACTTC. It codes for CASSSPGPLLETQYF. The chain is built from TRBV11-2 and TRBJ2-5; no definite D call. Trimming shortened V by 4 bases and J by 4 bases, and 16 bases separated the two germline ends. Looked up from germline, CDR1 is SGHAT and CDR2 is FQNNGV. This CDR3 has 15 amino acids.

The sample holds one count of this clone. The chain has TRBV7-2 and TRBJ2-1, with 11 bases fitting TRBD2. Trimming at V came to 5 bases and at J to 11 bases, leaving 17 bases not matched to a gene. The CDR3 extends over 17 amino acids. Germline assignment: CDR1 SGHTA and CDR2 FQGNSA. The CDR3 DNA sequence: TGTGCCAGCAGCCGGGCGGCTAGCGGGGGGTCCGTAGGGAAGCAGTTCTTC. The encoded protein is CASSRAASGGSVGKQFF.

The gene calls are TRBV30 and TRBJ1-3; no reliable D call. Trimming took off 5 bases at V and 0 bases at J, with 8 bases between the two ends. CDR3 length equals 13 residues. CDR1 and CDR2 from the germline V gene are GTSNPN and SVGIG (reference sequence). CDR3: CAWDRRSGNTIYF. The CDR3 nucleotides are TGTGCCTGGGACCGGCGCTCTGGAAACACCATATATTTT.

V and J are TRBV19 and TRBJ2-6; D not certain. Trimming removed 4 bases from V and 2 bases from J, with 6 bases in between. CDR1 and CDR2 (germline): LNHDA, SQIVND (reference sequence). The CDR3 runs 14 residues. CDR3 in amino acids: CASSTGAGANVLTF. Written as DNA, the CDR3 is TGTGCCAGTAGTACAGGAGCTGGGGCCAACGTCCTGACTTTC.

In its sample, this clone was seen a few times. The CDR3 loop reads CASSSGDRVGGTDTQYF. The CDR3 coding sequence is TGTGCCAGCAGCTCCGGAGACAGGGTAGGGGGCACAGATACGCAGTATTTT. J is TRBJ2-3 and V is TRBV7-9; TRBD1 matches 7 bases. J gave up 1 base and V 4 bases, and 11 bases lay outside the gene matches. The CDR3 has 17 amino acids. Per germline, CDR1 SEHNR and CDR2 FQNEAQ (reference sequence).

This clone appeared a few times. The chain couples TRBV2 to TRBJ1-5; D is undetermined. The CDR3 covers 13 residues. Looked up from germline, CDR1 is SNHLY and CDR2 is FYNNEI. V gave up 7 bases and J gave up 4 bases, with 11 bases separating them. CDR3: CASISVLNQPQHF. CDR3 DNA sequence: TGTGCCAGCATCTCGGTCCTTAATCAGCCCCAGCATTTT.

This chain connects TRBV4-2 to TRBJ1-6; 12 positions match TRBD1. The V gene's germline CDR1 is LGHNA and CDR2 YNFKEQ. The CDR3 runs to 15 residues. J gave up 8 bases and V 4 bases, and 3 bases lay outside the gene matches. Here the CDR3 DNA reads TGTGCCAGCAGCCCCGGGACAGGGGGCTATTCACCCCTCCACTTT. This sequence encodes CASSPGTGGYSPLHF.

The CDR3 protein is CASSIPGQDYEQYF. Here the CDR3 DNA reads TGCGCCAGCAGCATTCCGGGTCAAGACTACGAGCAGTACTTC. This sequence joins TRBV5-1 and TRBJ2-7, with unresolved D. Germline lookup yields CDR1 SGHRS and CDR2 YFSETQ. V was pared by 4 bases and J by 3 bases, with 14 bases between. CDR3 size: 14 residues.

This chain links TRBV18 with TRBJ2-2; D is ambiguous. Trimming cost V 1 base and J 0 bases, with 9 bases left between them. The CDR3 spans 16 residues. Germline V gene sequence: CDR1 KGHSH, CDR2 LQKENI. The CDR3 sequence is CASSPQGIANTGELFF. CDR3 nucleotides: TGTGCCAGCTCACCACAAGGGATCGCGAACACCGGGGAGCTGTTTTTT.

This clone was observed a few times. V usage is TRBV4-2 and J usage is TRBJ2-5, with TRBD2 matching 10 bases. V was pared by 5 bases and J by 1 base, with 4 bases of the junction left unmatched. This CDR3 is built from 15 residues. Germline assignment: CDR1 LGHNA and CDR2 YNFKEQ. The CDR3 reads CASSAAGGLQETQYF. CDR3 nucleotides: TGTGCCAGCAGCGCAGCGGGGGGGCTCCAAGAGACCCAGTACTTC.

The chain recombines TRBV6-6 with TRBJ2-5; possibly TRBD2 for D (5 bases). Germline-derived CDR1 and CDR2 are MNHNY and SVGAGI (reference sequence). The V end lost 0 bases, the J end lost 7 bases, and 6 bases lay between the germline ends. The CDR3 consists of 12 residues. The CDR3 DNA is TGTGCCAGCAGTTACTCAGAGGGGACCCAGTACTTC. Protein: CASSYSEGTQYF.

For the CDR3, the DNA is TGTGCCAGCGTCACCAGGGGGGGCGAGCAGTACTTC. It translates to CASVTRGGEQYF. The rearrangement uses TRBV18 and TRBJ2-7; D is perhaps TRBD1 or TRBD2 (7 bases each). This CDR3 comprises 12 residues. V was pared by 8 bases and J by 6 bases, with 14 bases between. Germline V gene sequence: CDR1 KGHSH, CDR2 LQKENI.

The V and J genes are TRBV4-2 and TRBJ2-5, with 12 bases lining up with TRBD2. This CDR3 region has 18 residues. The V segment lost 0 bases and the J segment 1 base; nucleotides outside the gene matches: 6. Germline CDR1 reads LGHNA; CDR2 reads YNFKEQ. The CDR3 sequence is CASSQDLAGGRTQETQYF. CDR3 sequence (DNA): TGTGCCAGCAGCCAAGATCTAGCGGGGGGGCGGACCCAAGAGACCCAGTACTTC.

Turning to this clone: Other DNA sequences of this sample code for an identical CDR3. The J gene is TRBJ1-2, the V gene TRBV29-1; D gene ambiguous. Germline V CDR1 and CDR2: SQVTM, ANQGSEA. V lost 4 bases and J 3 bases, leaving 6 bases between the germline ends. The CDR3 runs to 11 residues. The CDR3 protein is CSVVRDYGYTF. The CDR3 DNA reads TGCAGCGTTGTACGGGACTATGGCTACACCTTC.

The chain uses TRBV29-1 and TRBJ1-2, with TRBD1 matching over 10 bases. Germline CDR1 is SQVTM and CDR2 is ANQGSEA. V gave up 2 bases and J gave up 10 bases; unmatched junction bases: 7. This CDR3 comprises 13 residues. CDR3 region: CSVERQGAGVYTF. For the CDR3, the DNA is TGCAGCGTTGAAAGACAGGGGGCTGGTGTCTACACCTTC.